This T cell receptor beta chain was observed in a study of cytomegalovirus exposure and HLA in healthy donors. Across the whole study: A data release that came early held around 85 million unique TCRs from HLA-typed donors. General study results and limits: TCR association rates varied by HLA locus in a later analysis, with DRB1 highest and HLA-C lowest. Certain sequence variants were highly shared and formed a cluster, and this cluster was likely a sequencing artifact.

With regard to this clone: Its antigen is not known.

PCR amplification relied on 60 Vbeta primers (plus 13 Jbeta primers). Profiling relied on immunoSEQ multiplex PCR, and the TCRdb table lists in-frame clones only, not all of them. The data hold 150,000 to 200,000 clones, with approximately 80% observed a single time. Germline CDR1 and CDR2: SQVTM and ANQGSEA. The CDR3 consists of 12 residues. V gave up 4 bases and J gave up 6 bases, with 13 bases separating them. Sequenced: PBMCs. The gene calls are TRBV29-1 and TRBJ2-7; D is unresolved. The clonotype was recovered from a woman aged 40-49 years in good health and CMV-seropositive. CDR3 region: CSVAFYGPEQYF. The DNA of the CDR3 is TGCAGCGTTGCCTTCTACGGTCCCGAGCAGTACTTC.